The rows below give T cell receptor beta chains drawn from one sample of a study of cytomegalovirus exposure and HLA in healthy donors. Clones were sequenced by immunoSEQ multiplex PCR, and TCRdb holds only the in-frame ones, with some missing. The sample lists around 60,000 clones; approximately 94% were seen once. Material for sequencing was PBMCs. The receptors originated from a young man in good health and CMV-seropositive. Both conserved end residues are part of each CDR3. D genes are given only for firm matches. The size field is filled for only some rows; it gives once, few, many or a size class.

clone size | D gene | J gene | V gene | CDR3 protein | CDR3 DNA
NA | TRBD1 | TRBJ2-7 | TRBV5-1 | CASSLEGQVYEQYF | TGCGCCAGCAGCTTGGAGGGACAGGTCTACGAGCAGTACTTC
NA | NA | TRBJ1-6 | TRBV6-5 | CASRSEGSPLHF | TGTGCCAGCAGGAGCGAAGGTTCGCCCCTCCACTTT
once | TRBD2 | TRBJ2-1 | TRBV2 | CASSEPGRVNEQFF | TGTGCCAGCAGTGAGCCCGGGAGGGTCAATGAGCAGTTCTTC
NA | NA | TRBJ1-2 | TRBV6-1 | CASSEVFGESGYTF | TGTGCCAGCAGTGAAGTATTCGGAGAGTCTGGCTACACCTTC
NA | NA | TRBJ2-7 | TRBV2 | CASRPTGIYEQYF | TGTGCCAGCAGACCGACAGGAATTTACGAGCAGTACTTC
NA | NA | TRBJ2-3 | TRBV9 | CASSVELQSTDTQYF | TGTGCCAGCAGCGTAGAGTTACAGAGTACAGATACGCAGTATTTT
NA | NA | TRBJ1-4 | TRBV5-1 | CASSLEGRNEKLFF | TGCGCCAGCAGCTTGGAAGGGAGAAATGAAAAACTGTTTTTT
NA | TRBD1 | TRBJ1-2 | TRBV28 | CASRSYPTGKRGNYGYTF | TGTGCCAGCAGATCCTACCCGACAGGGAAGAGGGGAAACTATGGCTACACCTTC
NA | TRBD2 | TRBJ2-7 | TRBV11-3 | CASSAGLAGVYEQYF | TGTGCCAGCAGCGCCGGACTAGCGGGAGTCTACGAGCAGTACTTC
NA | NA | TRBJ2-7 | TRBV28 | CASRTGTYEQYF | TGTGCCAGCAGGACAGGCACCTACGAGCAGTACTTC
NA | NA | TRBJ2-7 | TRBV7-2 | CASSFHREHGEQYF | TGTGCCAGCAGCTTCCACAGGGAACACGGCGAGCAGTACTTC
NA | TRBD2 | TRBJ2-3 | TRBV4-1 | CASSQTLAGGTLTSTDTQYF | TGCGCCAGCAGCCAGACACTAGCGGGGGGGACTCTTACTAGCACAGATACGCAGTATTTT
NA | NA | TRBJ1-4 | TRBV7-9 | CASSSPRPETNEKLFF | TGTGCCAGCAGCTCCCCACGCCCAGAAACTAATGAAAAACTGTTTTTT
NA | NA | TRBJ2-6 | TRBV6-1 | CASSDLGGTNSGANVLTF | TGTGCCAGCAGTGATTTGGGGGGTACCAACTCTGGGGCCAACGTCCTGACTTTC
NA | NA | TRBJ2-3 | TRBV27 | CASSSGGTDTQYF | TGTGCCAGCAGTTCAGGGGGCACAGATACGCAGTATTTT
NA | TRBD1 | TRBJ2-7 | TRBV5-4 | CASSLRQGGYEQYF | TGTGCCAGCAGCTTGCGACAGGGGGGCTACGAGCAGTACTTC
once | TRBD1 | TRBJ2-7 | TRBV4-1 | CASSQAGTGGYEQYF | TGCGCCAGCAGCCAAGCCGGGACAGGGGGCTACGAGCAGTACTTC
NA | TRBD1 | TRBJ2-1 | TRBV27 | CASSLRGQGNEQFF | TGTGCCAGCAGTTTAAGGGGGCAGGGCAATGAGCAGTTCTTC
NA | TRBD2 | TRBJ2-5 | TRBV4-1 | CASSSLAGYQETQYF | TGCGCCAGCAGCTCACTAGCGGGGTACCAAGAGACCCAGTACTTC
NA | TRBD2 | TRBJ2-1 | TRBV19 | CASSSGLAVYNEQFF | TGTGCCAGTAGTAGTGGACTAGCGGTATACAATGAGCAGTTCTTC
NA | NA | TRBJ2-1 | TRBV9 | CASSRQAASYNEQFF | TGTGCCAGCAGTCGACAAGCGGCCTCCTACAATGAGCAGTTCTTC
NA | TRBD1 | TRBJ2-7 | TRBV7-9 | CASSSTGTDSYEQYF | TGTGCCAGCAGCTCGACCGGGACAGACTCCTACGAGCAGTACTTC
NA | TRBD1 | TRBJ2-7 | TRBV27 | CASSPRWDSSYEQYF | TGTGCCAGCAGCCCTCGGTGGGACAGTTCCTACGAGCAGTACTTC
few | NA | TRBJ1-1 | TRBV30 | CAWSNRLGVNTEAFF | TGTGCCTGGAGTAATAGGTTAGGGGTGAACACTGAAGCTTTCTTT
NA | TRBD1 | TRBJ2-7 | TRBV28 | CASRSPLLTGPRSYEQYF | TGTGCCAGCAGATCTCCATTACTGACAGGGCCCCGCTCCTACGAGCAGTACTTC
NA | NA | TRBJ1-1 | TRBV20-1 | CSASRPTEAFF | TGCAGTGCCTCTCGTCCCACTGAAGCTTTCTTT
NA | TRBD2 | TRBJ2-3 | TRBV4-1 | CASSYPGLALDTQYF | TGCGCCAGCAGCTATCCGGGACTAGCGCTAGATACGCAGTATTTT
NA | NA | TRBJ2-7 | TRBV30 | CAWSGTGTYEQYF | TGTGCCTGGAGTGGTACAGGTACCTACGAGCAGTACTTC
NA | NA | TRBJ2-3 | TRBV5-6 | CASSSDRVITDTQYF | TGTGCCAGCAGCTCTGACAGAGTTATCACAGATACGCAGTATTTT
NA | TRBD1 | TRBJ1-1 | TRBV6-1 | CACRQGNTEAFF | TGTGCCTGCAGACAGGGGAACACTGAAGCTTTCTTT